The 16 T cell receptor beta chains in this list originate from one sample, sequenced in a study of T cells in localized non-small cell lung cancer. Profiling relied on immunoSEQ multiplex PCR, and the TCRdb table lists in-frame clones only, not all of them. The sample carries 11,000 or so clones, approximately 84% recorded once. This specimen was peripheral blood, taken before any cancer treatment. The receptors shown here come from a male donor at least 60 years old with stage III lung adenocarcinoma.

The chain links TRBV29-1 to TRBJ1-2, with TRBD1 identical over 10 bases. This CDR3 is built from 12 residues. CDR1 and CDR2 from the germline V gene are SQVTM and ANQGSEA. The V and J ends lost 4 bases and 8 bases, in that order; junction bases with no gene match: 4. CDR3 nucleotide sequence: TGCAGCGTTGGGACAGGGGGAGAAGGCTACACCTTC. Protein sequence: CSVGTGGEGYTF.

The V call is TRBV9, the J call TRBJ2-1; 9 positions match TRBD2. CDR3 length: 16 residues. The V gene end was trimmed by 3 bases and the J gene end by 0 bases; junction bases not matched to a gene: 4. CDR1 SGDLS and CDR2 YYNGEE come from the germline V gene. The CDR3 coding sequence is TGTGCCAGCAGCGCCCTAGCGGGAAGCTCCTACAATGAGCAGTTCTTC. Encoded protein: CASSALAGSSYNEQFF.

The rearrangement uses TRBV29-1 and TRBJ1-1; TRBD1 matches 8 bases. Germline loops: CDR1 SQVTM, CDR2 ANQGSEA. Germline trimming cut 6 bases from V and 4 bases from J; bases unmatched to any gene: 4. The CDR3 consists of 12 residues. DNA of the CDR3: TGCAGCGTGGGGGGACAGGTCACTGAAGCTTTCTTT. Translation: CSVGGQVTEAFF.

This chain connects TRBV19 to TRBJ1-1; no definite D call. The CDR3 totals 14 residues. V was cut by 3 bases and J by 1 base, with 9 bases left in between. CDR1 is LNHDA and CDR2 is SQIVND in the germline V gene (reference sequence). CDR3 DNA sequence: TGTGCCAGTAGTATCGGCACTAAGAACACTGAAGCTTTCTTT. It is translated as CASSIGTKNTEAFF. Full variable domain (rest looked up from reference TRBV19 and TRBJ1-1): DGGITQSPKYLFRKEGQNVTLSCEQNLNHDAMYWYRQDPGQGLRLIYYSQIVNDFQKGDIAEGYSVSREKKESFPLTVTSAQKNPTAFYLCASSIGTKNTEAFFGQGTRLTVV.

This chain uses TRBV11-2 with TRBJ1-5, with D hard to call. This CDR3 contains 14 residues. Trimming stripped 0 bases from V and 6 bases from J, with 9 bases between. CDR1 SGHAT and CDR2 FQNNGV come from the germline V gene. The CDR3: CASSLDLGFQPQHF. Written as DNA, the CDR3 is TGTGCCAGCAGCTTAGATTTGGGGTTTCAGCCCCAGCATTTT.

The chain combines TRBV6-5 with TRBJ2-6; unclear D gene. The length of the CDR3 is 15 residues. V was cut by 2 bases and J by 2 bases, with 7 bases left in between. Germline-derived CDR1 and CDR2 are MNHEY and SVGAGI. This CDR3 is CASSYGAAGANVLTF. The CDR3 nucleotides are TGTGCCAGCAGTTACGGAGCAGCTGGGGCCAACGTCCTGACTTTC.

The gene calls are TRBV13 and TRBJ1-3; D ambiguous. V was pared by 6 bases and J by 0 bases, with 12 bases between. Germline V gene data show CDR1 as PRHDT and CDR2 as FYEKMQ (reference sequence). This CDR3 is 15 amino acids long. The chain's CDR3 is CASSSGRNSGNTIYF. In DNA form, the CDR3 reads TGTGCCAGCAGTTCCGGACGAAACTCTGGAAACACCATATATTTT.

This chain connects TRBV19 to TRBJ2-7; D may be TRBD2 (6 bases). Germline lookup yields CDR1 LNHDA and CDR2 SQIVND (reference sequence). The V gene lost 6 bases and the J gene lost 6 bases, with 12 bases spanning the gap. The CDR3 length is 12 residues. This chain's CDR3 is CASSPGEREQYF. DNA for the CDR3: TGTGCCAGTAGCCCGGGAGAGCGCGAGCAGTACTTC. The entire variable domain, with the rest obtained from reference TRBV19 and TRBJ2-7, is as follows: DGGITQSPKYLFRKEGQNVTLSCEQNLNHDAMYWYRQDPGQGLRLIYYSQIVNDFQKGDIAEGYSVSREKKESFPLTVTSAQKNPTAFYLCASSPGEREQYFGPGTRLTVT.

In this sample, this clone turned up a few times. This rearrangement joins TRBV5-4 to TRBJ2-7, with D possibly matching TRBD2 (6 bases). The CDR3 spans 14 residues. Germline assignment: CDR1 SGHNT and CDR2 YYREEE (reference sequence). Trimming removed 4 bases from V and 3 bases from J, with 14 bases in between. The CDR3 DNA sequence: TGTGCCAGCAGCCCGGACGGGGGAGGCTACGAGCAGTACTTC. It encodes CASSPDGGGYEQYF.

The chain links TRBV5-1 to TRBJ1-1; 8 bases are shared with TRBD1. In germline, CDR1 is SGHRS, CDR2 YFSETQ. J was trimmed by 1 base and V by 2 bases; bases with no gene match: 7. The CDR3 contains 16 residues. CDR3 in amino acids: CASSFNGQGGNTEAFF. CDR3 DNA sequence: TGCGCCAGCAGCTTTAACGGACAGGGCGGGAACACTGAAGCTTTCTTT.

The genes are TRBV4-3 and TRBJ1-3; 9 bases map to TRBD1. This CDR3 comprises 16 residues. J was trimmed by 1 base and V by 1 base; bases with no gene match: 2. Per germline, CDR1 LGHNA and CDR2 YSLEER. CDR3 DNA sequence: TGCGCCAGCAGCCAAGGGGGACAGGGATCTGGAAACACCATATATTTT. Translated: CASSQGGQGSGNTIYF.

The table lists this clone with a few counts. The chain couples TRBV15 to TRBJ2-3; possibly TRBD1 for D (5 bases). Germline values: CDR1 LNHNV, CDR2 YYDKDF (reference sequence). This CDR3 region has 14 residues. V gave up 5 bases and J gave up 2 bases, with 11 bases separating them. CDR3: CATSYLTDTDTQYF. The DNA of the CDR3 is TGTGCCACCAGCTATTTGACAGACACAGATACGCAGTATTTT.

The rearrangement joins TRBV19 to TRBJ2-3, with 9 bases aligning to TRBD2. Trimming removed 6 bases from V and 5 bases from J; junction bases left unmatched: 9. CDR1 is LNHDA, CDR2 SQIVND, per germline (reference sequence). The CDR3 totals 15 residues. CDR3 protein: CASRRLAGERDTQYF. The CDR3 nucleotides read TGTGCCAGTAGGAGGTTAGCGGGAGAAAGAGATACGCAGTATTTT. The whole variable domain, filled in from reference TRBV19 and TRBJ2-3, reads DGGITQSPKYLFRKEGQNVTLSCEQNLNHDAMYWYRQDPGQGLRLIYYSQIVNDFQKGDIAEGYSVSREKKESFPLTVTSAQKNPTAFYLCASRRLAGERDTQYFGPGTRLTVL.

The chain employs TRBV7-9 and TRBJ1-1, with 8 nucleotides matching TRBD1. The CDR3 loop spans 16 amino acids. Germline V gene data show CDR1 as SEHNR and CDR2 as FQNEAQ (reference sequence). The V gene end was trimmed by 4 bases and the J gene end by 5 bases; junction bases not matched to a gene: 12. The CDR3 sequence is CASSSRQGRARTEAFF. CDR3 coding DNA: TGTGCCAGCAGCTCCAGACAGGGGAGGGCAAGGACTGAAGCTTTCTTT. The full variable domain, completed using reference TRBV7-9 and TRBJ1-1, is DTGVSQNPRHKITKRGQNVTFRCDPISEHNRLYWYRQTLGQGPEFLTYFQNEAQLEKSRLLSDRFSAERPKGSFSTLEIQRTEQGDSAMYLCASSSRQGRARTEAFFGQGTRLTVV.

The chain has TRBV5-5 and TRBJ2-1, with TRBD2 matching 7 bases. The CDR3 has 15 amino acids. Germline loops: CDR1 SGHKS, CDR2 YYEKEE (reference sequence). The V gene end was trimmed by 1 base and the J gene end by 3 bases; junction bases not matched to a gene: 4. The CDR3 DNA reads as TGTGCCAGCAGCTTGTGGGCGGGAGTCTACAATGAGCAGTTCTTC. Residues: CASSLWAGVYNEQFF.

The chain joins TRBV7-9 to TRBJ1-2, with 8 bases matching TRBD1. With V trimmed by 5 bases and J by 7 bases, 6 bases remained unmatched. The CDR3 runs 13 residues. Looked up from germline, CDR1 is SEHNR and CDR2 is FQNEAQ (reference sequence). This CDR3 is CASSPQGAGGYTF. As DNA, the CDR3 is TGTGCCAGCAGCCCCCAGGGGGCCGGTGGCTACACCTTC.